The present TCR beta chain was sequenced within a study of technical replicates of blood from a few donors (TCRdb year 2017). On this clone: No cognate antigen has been identified for it. Base qualities are not recorded, but no much larger clone differs from it by a single base.

Library construction relied on the immunoSEQ multiplex PCR assay. TCRdb obtained this table from immuneACCESS and retained in-frame rearrangements with V and J assigned. These tables miss some clones; where compared with another copy, unresolved V genes account for less than half of the shortfall, and the remainder is unexplained. The sample table contains 75,000 or so clones; only one count was recorded for 93% of them. Over 0.4% of the sample rests with the top ten. Sequenced material: T cells isolated from PBMCs. The sequence came from a human donor in good health.

The DNA is TGTGCCAGCAGTGAAGCGCACGGGGGGGCGGTTCTCAATGAGCAGTTCTTC. It codes for CASSEAHGGAVLNEQFF. This chain joins TRBV6-1 to TRBJ2-1; 8 junctional bases match TRBD2. The CDR3, cysteine through phenylalanine, is 17 amino acids long. Only CDR3 DNA is held: 51 bases, read in frame from base 1. V has 0 bases trimmed and J has 6 bases trimmed; junction bases matching no gene number 10. The germline V gene yields MNHNS for CDR1 and SASEGT for CDR2.